This T cell receptor (beta chain) originates from a study of tumor-infiltrating lymphocytes in primary liver carcinoma. Study-wide results and caveats: Tumor samples exhibited a significantly greater top-250-clone fraction than blood samples (p = 0.039).

Making TCR beta cDNA involved approximately 480 ng total RNA and a constant-region primer. TCR beta libraries came from three nested multiplex PCR rounds using slightly modified ARM-PCR. Amplification in the first two PCR rounds was performed using TRBV1-TRBV30 forward primers and a C-beta reverse primer for 10 cycles each. TCRdb passed the multiplex PCR reads through MiXCR, listing each CDR3 protein once. The sample records 50,000 to 70,000 distinct CDR3 sequences, 55% to 75% being singletons. Germline-derived CDR1 and CDR2 are MGHRA and YSYEKL. This CDR3 has 15 amino acids. Investigators took RNA and DNA out together from roughly 21-30 mg of unsorted bulk tissue. The sampling covered five separate regions of each tumor. Uniformly, tumor samples exhibited a viable tumor cell fraction exceeding 90%. As regards this clonotype: Its cognate antigen is unknown. One junction end disagrees with the germline gene, perhaps due to a read error.

This clonotype originated in a man aged 35 to 55 with primary liver carcinoma and hepatitis B virus infection. The chain links TRBV4-1 to TRBJ2-1; D ambiguous. Sample: liver tumor tissue from sampling region 2. Sample subset: tumor region T2, inferior pole. In nucleotides, the CDR3 is TGCGTCAGCAGCTCGCTCGGTAACAACAACAATGAGCACTTCTTC. Its translation: CVSSSLGNNNNEHFF.